Below are 30 T cell receptor beta chains sequenced from a single sample in a study of blood T cell repertoires in COVID-19 (dated by TCRdb to 2019 to 2021). Library creation used the immunoSEQ multiplex PCR assay. In its TCRdb copy, this immuneACCESS table keeps in-frame sequences only and misses some clones. Where compared with another copy, unresolved V genes explain less than half of these, and the others have no known cause. A total of around 250,000 clones appear in this sample, around 85% of them only once. The biggest ten clones account for approximately 2% of the sample. Sequenced material: PBMCs or T cells enriched from blood (not recorded which). These receptor sequences come from a woman aged 50 to 60 who had recovered from COVID-19.

The rearrangement joins TRBV2 to TRBJ2-1, with 8 bases identical to TRBD2. Per germline, CDR1 SNHLY and CDR2 FYNNEI. V lost 2 bases and J lost 3; bases outside the gene matches: 6. The CDR3 length is 16 residues. The CDR3 region has the DNA TGTGCCAGCAGTGAAATTGGGCTAGCGGGCTACAATGAGCAGTTCTTC. Amino acid sequence: CASSEIGLAGYNEQFF.

The V and J genes are TRBV6-5 and TRBJ2-3; D gene ambiguous. Germline loops: CDR1 MNHEY, CDR2 SVGAGI. The V and J ends lost 6 bases and 3 bases respectively, with 10 bases between them. The CDR3 spans 13 residues. The CDR3 sequence is CASRPTVTDTQYF. The DNA of the CDR3 is TGTGCCAGCAGGCCCACAGTGACAGATACGCAGTATTTT.

V gene TRBV28 combines with J gene TRBJ1-4, with a possible D match to TRBD1 (5 bases). The V and J ends lost 3 bases and 1 base respectively, with 12 bases between them. Germline CDR1 and CDR2: MDHEN and SYDVKM. The CDR3 totals 16 residues. CDR3 loop: CASSFPSQGTNEKLFF. For the CDR3, the DNA is TGTGCCAGCAGTTTTCCGTCCCAGGGAACTAATGAAAAACTGTTTTTT.

This clone has just one count. The genes are TRBV28 and TRBJ2-3, with a tentative D call TRBD2 (5 bases). This CDR3 is built from 18 residues. Germline V lookup: CDR1 MDHEN, CDR2 SYDVKM. V was shortened by 2 bases and J by 0 bases, with 18 bases between the two germline ends. The CDR3 region is CASSLRPGITLSTDTQYF. The CDR3 bases are TGTGCCAGCAGTTTACGACCCGGGATCACCTTAAGCACAGATACGCAGTATTTT.

Worth noting for this clone: The same CDR3 also results from other DNA sequences found in this sample. The chain uses TRBV5-5 and TRBJ1-6, with TRBD1 matching 9 bases. The CDR3 loop spans 14 amino acids. Germline loops: CDR1 SGHKS, CDR2 YYEKEE (reference sequence). V dropped 2 bases and J dropped 8; count of bases not matched to a gene: 2. CDR3 amino acids: CASSLRDRDSPLHF. In nucleotides, the CDR3 is TGTGCCAGCAGCTTACGGGACAGGGATTCACCCCTCCACTTT.

This chain joins TRBV4-1 and TRBJ2-1, with D unclear. The germline CDR1 and CDR2 sequences are MGHRA and YSYEKL. CDR3 size: 14 residues. The V end was cut by 1 base, the J end by 5 bases, with 9 bases between. CDR3 nucleotide sequence: TGCGCCAGCAGCCAAGGGCTCCCAGACAATGAGCAGTTCTTC. This sequence encodes CASSQGLPDNEQFF.

This chain links TRBV29-1 with TRBJ2-1; D ambiguous. CDR1 SQVTM and CDR2 ANQGSEA come from the germline V gene. CDR3 length equals 14 residues. V gave up 7 bases and J gave up 2 bases, with 15 bases separating them. In DNA, the CDR3 is TGCAGCGCTCACCGCCCAGAAGCCTACAATGAGCAGTTCTTC. Protein product: CSAHRPEAYNEQFF.

The V and J genes are TRBV3-1 (or the pseudogene TRBV3-2) and TRBJ2-1, with no clear D. Germline CDR1 and CDR2: LGHDT and YNNKEL (reference sequence). CDR3 length equals 13 residues. V dropped 1 base and J dropped 6 bases, with 7 bases sitting between them. CDR3 amino acids: CASSQVSFNEQFF. The CDR3 region has the DNA TGTGCCAGCAGCCAAGTATCTTTCAATGAGCAGTTCTTC.

The rearrangement uses TRBV7-9 and TRBJ2-7, with TRBD1 matching over 8 bases. CDR3 size: 17 residues. CDR1 SEHNR and CDR2 FQNEAQ come from the germline V gene (reference sequence). V shed 3 bases and J 1 base; nucleotides not matched to a gene: 11. In DNA, the CDR3 is TGTGCCAGCAGCTTTCCCCGGACAGGGATTCGGTCCTACGAGCAGTACTTC. Translated: CASSFPRTGIRSYEQYF.

The rearrangement joins TRBV9 to TRBJ2-1; weak D call: TRBD2 (6 bases). The CDR3 sequence is 13 residues long. V lost 2 bases to trimming and J lost 9 bases, with 12 bases between them. From germline, CDR1 is SGDLS and CDR2 YYNGEE. The CDR3 DNA reads as TGTGCCAGCAGCGTGGGGACTCGGGGTGAGCAGTTCTTC. As protein: CASSVGTRGEQFF.

The V and J genes are TRBV5-1 and TRBJ2-1; 10 nucleotides agree with TRBD1. Germline assignment: CDR1 SGHRS and CDR2 YFSETQ. V dropped 5 bases and J dropped 4; count of bases not matched to a gene: 0. This CDR3 is built from 13 residues. DNA for the CDR3: TGCGCCAGCAGGGGACAGGGGTACAATGAGCAGTTCTTC. As protein: CASRGQGYNEQFF. The full variable domain, completed using reference TRBV5-1 and TRBJ2-1, is KAGVTQTPRYLIKTRGQQVTLSCSPISGHRSVSWYQQTPGQGLQFLFEYFSETQRNKGNFPGRFSGRQFSNSRSEMNVSTLELGDSALYLCASRGQGYNEQFFGPGTRLTVL.

The chain is built from TRBV28 and TRBJ2-7, with TRBD1 identical over 9 bases. J lost 5 bases, V lost 0 bases, and 2 bases had no gene match. Germline values: CDR1 MDHEN, CDR2 SYDVKM. The CDR3 is made up of 14 amino acids. CDR3: CASSLWDRGHEQYF. Written as DNA, the CDR3 is TGTGCCAGCAGTTTATGGGACAGGGGCCACGAGCAGTACTTC.

This clone was seen just once. V and J are TRBV5-7 and TRBJ1-5; 7 positions agree with TRBD1. TRBV5-7 is known as an ORF, though its function is uncertain. CDR3 length: 16 residues. Trimming removed 0 bases from V and 7 bases from J; junction bases left unmatched: 10. The CDR3 protein is CASSLGRGQEAQPQHF. As DNA, the CDR3 is TGTGCCAGCAGCTTGGGAAGAGGACAGGAGGCCCAGCCCCAGCATTTT.

The rearrangement links TRBV7-6 to TRBJ2-3, with 10 bases lining up with TRBD2. CDR1 and CDR2 (germline): SGHVS, FNYEAQ. CDR3 size: 20 residues. The V segment lost 4 bases and the J segment 3 bases; nucleotides outside the gene matches: 19. In nucleotides, the CDR3 is TGTGCCAGCAGCTCCCTTGGGCGAAATAGCGGGGGGACGGGTACAGATACGCAGTATTTT. Translation gives CASSSLGRNSGGTGTDTQYF.

The J gene is TRBJ2-5, the V gene TRBV6-6; 7 positions match TRBD1. Trimming cost V 0 bases and J 2 bases; bases outside gene matches: 0. The CDR3 contains 14 residues. Germline V gene lookup returns CDR1 MNHNY and CDR2 SVGAGI (reference sequence). CDR3 bases: TGTGCCAGCAGTTACTCGGGACAGCAAGAGACCCAGTACTTC. Its protein is CASSYSGQQETQYF.

This chain uses TRBV5-5 with TRBJ2-7, with 11 bases that match TRBD1. This CDR3 contains 13 residues. Losses at the gene ends were 9 bases for V and 3 bases for J; bases not matched to a gene: 5. The germline V gene has CDR1 SGHKS and CDR2 YYEKEE (reference sequence). The CDR3 sequence: CATQGQGGYEQYF. The CDR3 DNA sequence: TGTGCCACCCAGGGACAGGGGGGCTACGAGCAGTACTTC.

The rearrangement joins TRBV28 to TRBJ2-7; 7 nucleotides line up with TRBD2. The length of the CDR3 is 14 residues. Losses at the gene ends were 3 bases for V and 0 bases for J; bases not matched to a gene: 2. The germline V gene encodes CDR1 MDHEN and CDR2 SYDVKM. The CDR3 nucleotides are TGTGCCAGCAGTTTGGCGGGAGACTCCTACGAGCAGTACTTC. Its protein is CASSLAGDSYEQYF.

This chain links TRBV19 with TRBJ2-1; 8 bases agree with TRBD2. V shed 5 bases, J shed 8 bases, and the junction held 8 bases outside the gene matches. Germline CDR1 reads LNHDA; CDR2 reads SQIVND (reference sequence). The CDR3 is 14 residues long. The CDR3 protein is CASSDQAGAYEQFF. The CDR3 DNA is TGTGCCAGTAGTGATCAAGCGGGAGCATATGAGCAGTTCTTC.

The CDR3 sequence: CASSLNTNPAYEQYF. The CDR3 region has the DNA TGTGCCAGCAGCCTAAACACGAATCCAGCCTACGAGCAGTACTTC. The chain uses TRBV7-8 and TRBJ2-7; D is unclear. CDR1 is SGHVS, CDR2 FQNEAQ, per germline. The CDR3 is made up of 15 amino acids. V dropped 5 bases and J dropped 2 bases, with 16 bases sitting between them.

The CDR3 nucleotides are TGCGCCAGCAGCTCCCAGACAGGGCAAACTGAAGCTTTCTTT. Encoded protein: CASSSQTGQTEAFF. The chain uses TRBV5-1 and TRBJ1-1, with 7 bases fitting TRBD1. Losses at the gene ends were 3 bases for V and 5 bases for J; bases not matched to a gene: 7. This CDR3 has 14 residues. Germline V CDR1 and CDR2: SGHRS, YFSETQ.

The V and J genes are TRBV19 and TRBJ1-1; the D is unclear. The CDR3 consists of 14 residues. Deletions cut 5 bases from V and 9 bases from J, with 19 bases between. Germline CDR1 and CDR2: LNHDA and SQIVND (reference sequence). CDR3 nucleotide sequence: TGTGCCAGTAGTTTCTTGAATCCCGCGAAACAAGCTTTCTTT. This translates into CASSFLNPAKQAFF.

This clone appeared a single time. This sequence joins TRBV5-4 and TRBJ2-5; no definite D call. Germline CDR1 is SGHNT and CDR2 is YYREEE (reference sequence). V gave up 4 bases and J gave up 0 bases, with 7 bases separating them. The CDR3 consists of 13 residues. Here the CDR3 reads CASSVQYQETQYF. The CDR3 DNA sequence: TGTGCCAGCAGCGTTCAGTACCAAGAGACCCAGTACTTC.

V and J are TRBV5-4 and TRBJ2-7; 7 bases are shared with TRBD2. This CDR3 is built from 17 residues. Germline loops: CDR1 SGHNT, CDR2 YYREEE (reference sequence). Trimming removed 0 bases from V and 0 bases from J; junction bases left unmatched: 9. CDR3 residues: CASSLGAGGGSSYEQYF. The CDR3 DNA reads TGTGCCAGCAGCTTGGGGGCGGGCGGGGGTTCCTCCTACGAGCAGTACTTC. The full variable domain, rest sourced from reference TRBV5-4 and TRBJ2-7, is ETGVTQSPTHLIKTRGQQVTLRCSSQSGHNTVSWYQQALGQGPQFIFQYYREEENGRGNFPPRFSGLQFPNYSSELNVNALELDDSALYLCASSLGAGGGSSYEQYFGPGTRLTVT.

This chain uses TRBV5-1 with TRBJ2-5, with a possible D match to TRBD1 (6 bases). This CDR3 region has 14 residues. With 5 bases removed from V and 4 bases from J, the gap between germline ends came to 15 bases. Germline assignment: CDR1 SGHRS and CDR2 YFSETQ. The CDR3 sequence: CASRQDRDGETQYF. In DNA form, the CDR3 reads TGCGCCAGCAGGCAGGACAGAGATGGAGAGACCCAGTACTTC. The full variable domain, in which reference TRBV5-1 and TRBJ2-5 provide the parts outside the CDR3, is KAGVTQTPRYLIKTRGQQVTLSCSPISGHRSVSWYQQTPGQGLQFLFEYFSETQRNKGNFPGRFSGRQFSNSRSEMNVSTLELGDSALYLCASRQDRDGETQYFGPGTRLLVL.

This clone was recorded only once. The J gene is TRBJ2-3, the V gene TRBV2; no clear D. Germline V CDR1 and CDR2: SNHLY, FYNNEI. The CDR3 length is 11 residues. V was clipped by 9 bases and J by 4 bases, with 8 bases between them. CDR3 DNA: TGTGCCAGTAAATACTCAGATACGCAGTATTTT. Translation gives CASKYSDTQYF.

V is TRBV28 and J is TRBJ1-5; D not certain. The length of the CDR3 is 15 residues. The V and J ends lost 5 bases and 7 bases respectively, with 18 bases between them. Germline loops: CDR1 MDHEN, CDR2 SYDVKM. CDR3 nucleotides: TGTGCCAGCAGTCCGCTGGGCGCAATGGAACAGCCCCAGCATTTT. Residues: CASSPLGAMEQPQHF.

The J gene is TRBJ1-5, the V gene TRBV5-5; 11 bases are a match to TRBD1. Per germline, CDR1 SGHKS and CDR2 YYEKEE (reference sequence). This CDR3 comprises 15 residues. The V gene end was trimmed by 4 bases and the J gene end by 10 bases; junction bases not matched to a gene: 10. The CDR3 sequence: CASSPWDRGGFPQHF. DNA for the CDR3: TGTGCCAGCAGCCCATGGGACAGGGGGGGGTTCCCCCAGCATTTT.

The chain carries TRBV19 and TRBJ1-1, with D tentatively TRBD1 (5 bases). Per germline, CDR1 LNHDA and CDR2 SQIVND (reference sequence). CDR3 length: 14 amino acids. Between the trimmed V and J ends, which lost 11 bases and 4 bases, there was a span of 20 bases. The CDR3 region is CASHPWGDGTEAFF. CDR3 DNA: TGTGCCTCCCACCCGTGGGGGGACGGCACTGAAGCTTTCTTT. The complete variable domain, with remaining parts taken from reference TRBV19 and TRBJ1-1, reads DGGITQSPKYLFRKEGQNVTLSCEQNLNHDAMYWYRQDPGQGLRLIYYSQIVNDFQKGDIAEGYSVSREKKESFPLTVTSAQKNPTAFYLCASHPWGDGTEAFFGQGTRLTVV.

The rearrangement uses TRBV3-1 (or the pseudogene TRBV3-2) and TRBJ2-7; 8 bases agree with TRBD2. CDR1 and CDR2 from the germline V gene are LGHDT and YNNKEL (reference sequence). The length of the CDR3 is 11 residues. V shed 5 bases, J shed 7 bases, and the junction held 1 base outside the gene matches. The CDR3 sequence is CASSTGGEQYF. The CDR3 DNA reads as TGTGCCAGCAGCACGGGGGGGGAGCAGTACTTC.

The rearrangement links TRBV2 to TRBJ2-3; unclear D gene. This CDR3 is built from 11 residues. The V end was cut by 3 bases, the J end by 6 bases, with 4 bases between. Germline V lookup: CDR1 SNHLY, CDR2 FYNNEI. DNA for the CDR3: TGTGCCAGCAGTGAGAGGGATACGCAGTATTTT. It translates to CASSERDTQYF.